Listed below are T cell receptor beta chains from one sample, sequenced in a study of blood T cell repertoires in COVID-19. Assay: immunoSEQ multiplex PCR; the TCRdb copy retains only in-frame clones and omits some. This table has tens of thousands of clones, around 86% appearing once. Input material: peripheral blood. All receptors derive from a man aged 40-49 years with COVID-19, enrolled during active disease. Each CDR3 is given with its conserved first and last residue. D genes are given only for firm matches. The size field is filled for only some rows; it gives once, few, many or a size class.

clone_size	d_call	v_call	j_call	cdr3_aa	cdr3_nt
-	TRBD1	TRBV20-1	TRBJ2-5	CSASDDRAGETQYF	TGCAGTGCTAGTGATGACAGGGCTGGGGAGACCCAGTACTTC
-	TRBD2	TRBV5-1	TRBJ2-7	CASKLAGGYEQYF	TGCGCCAGCAAGTTGGCGGGGGGGTACGAGCAGTACTTC
-	-	TRBV6-6	TRBJ1-1	CASSYDTRGNTEAFF	TGTGCCAGCAGTTACGACACCCGGGGAAACACTGAAGCTTTCTTT
-	-	TRBV6-5	TRBJ2-7	CASSYTRDTAYEQYF	TGTGCCAGCAGTTACACCCGGGACACAGCCTACGAGCAGTACTTC
-	-	TRBV5-1	TRBJ1-4	CASRRSENEKLFF	TGCGCCAGCAGACGGTCGGAGAATGAAAAACTGTTTTTT
-	TRBD1	TRBV5-6	TRBJ1-5	CASSSGQPNQPQHF	TGTGCCAGCAGCTCGGGACAGCCCAATCAGCCCCAGCATTTT
-	TRBD1	TRBV10-3	TRBJ2-7	CAISSGTVPSYEQYF	TGTGCCATCAGTTCCGGGACAGTCCCCTCCTACGAGCAGTACTTC
-	TRBD1	TRBV28	TRBJ2-2	CASSSAGQGNTGELFF	TGTGCCAGCAGTTCCGCGGGACAGGGGAACACCGGGGAGCTGTTTTTT
-	TRBD2	TRBV10-1	TRBJ2-5	CASKVSGGRTSGYTKETQYF	TGCGCCAGCAAGGTTTCCGGGGGGCGGACTAGCGGGTACACTAAAGAGACCCAGTACTTC
-	TRBD1	TRBV5-1	TRBJ2-5	CASTPGQGEWETQYF	TGCGCCAGCACTCCAGGACAGGGGGAATGGGAGACCCAGTACTTC
-	-	TRBV6-5	TRBJ2-1	CASSYGDSLYNEQFF	TGTGCCAGCAGTTACGGGGACTCCCTTTACAATGAGCAGTTCTTC
-	-	TRBV19	TRBJ1-6	CAITGFSPLHF	TGTGCCATTACAGGGTTCTCACCCCTCCACTTT
-	TRBD2	TRBV28	TRBJ2-5	CASSVSSGGETQYF	TGTGCCAGCAGCGTTAGCAGCGGGGGAGAGACCCAGTACTTC
-	TRBD2	TRBV2	TRBJ2-5	CASRTSGGQETQYF	TGTGCCAGCAGGACTAGCGGGGGGCAAGAGACCCAGTACTTC
-	-	TRBV28	TRBJ1-1	CASTGGTEAFF	TGTGCCAGTACCGGTGGTACTGAAGCTTTCTTT
-	TRBD1	TRBV5-1	TRBJ1-2	CASSQRQGANGYTF	TGCGCCAGCAGCCAAAGACAGGGGGCAAATGGCTACACCTTC
-	TRBD2	TRBV6-1	TRBJ2-3	CASSEVEAGGRDTQYF	TGTGCCAGCAGTGAAGTTGAAGCGGGGGGGAGAGATACGCAGTATTTT
-	TRBD2	TRBV6-6	TRBJ2-2	CASSGLAGEGGELFF	TGTGCCAGCAGCGGACTAGCGGGCGAGGGCGGGGAGCTGTTTTTT
-	-	TRBV5-4	TRBJ1-4	CASSSTGVPGEKLFF	TGTGCCAGCAGCTCCACCGGGGTTCCGGGAGAAAAACTGTTTTTT
many	-	TRBV19	TRBJ2-1	CASTNPGSSNEQFF	TGTGCCAGTACAAATCCGGGTAGCTCCAATGAGCAGTTCTTC
-	-	TRBV18	TRBJ1-1	CASSPGGNNEAFF	TGTGCCAGCTCACCTGGGGGGAACAATGAAGCTTTCTTT
-	TRBD1	TRBV30	TRBJ2-1	CAWSRDRGLLSYNEQFF	TGTGCCTGGTCCCGGGACAGGGGGTTACTCTCCTACAATGAGCAGTTCTTC
few	-	TRBV28	TRBJ1-3	CASRGGASGNTIYF	TGTGCCAGCCGAGGGGGGGCCTCTGGAAACACCATATATTTT
-	-	TRBV6-5	TRBJ2-5	CASTKGGEQETQYF	TGTGCCAGCACCAAAGGAGGGGAACAAGAGACCCAGTACTTC
once	-	TRBV6-5	TRBJ1-1	CASSDSEAFF	TGTGCCAGCTCGGACAGTGAAGCTTTCTTT
-	TRBD1	TRBV19	TRBJ2-2	CASSMRGRGRNGELFF	TGTGCCAGTAGTATGCGCGGCAGGGGGCGTAACGGGGAGCTGTTTTTT